The clone carrying this T cell receptor (beta chain) came up a few times. What it binds is not known. The sample belongs to a study of human thymus T cells. Points from the study as a whole: An apparent bias in V and J gene usage was seen in thymic and blood repertoires. Related research examined unrelated individuals and reported that their thymic repertoires overlapped highly.

In corrective heart surgery, resections were taken, and these provided the thymus tissue. Germline V gene lookup returns CDR1 MDHEN and CDR2 SYDVKM. The CDR3 has 13 residues. Trimming removed 8 bases from V and 10 bases from J, with 20 bases in between. The protocol was immunoSEQ multiplex PCR, while the TCRdb copy is restricted to in-frame clones and leaves out a portion. This table holds under 150,000 clones, around 94% found once. The receptor comes from a boy under two years old with a congenital heart defect but otherwise immunologically healthy. The sample comprised thymus tissue. The chain combines TRBV28 with TRBJ1-1; D is unclear. Here the CDR3 reads CASSRQATVGAFF. The CDR3 DNA is TGTGCCAGCTCACGCCAAGCAACCGTGGGAGCTTTCTTT.